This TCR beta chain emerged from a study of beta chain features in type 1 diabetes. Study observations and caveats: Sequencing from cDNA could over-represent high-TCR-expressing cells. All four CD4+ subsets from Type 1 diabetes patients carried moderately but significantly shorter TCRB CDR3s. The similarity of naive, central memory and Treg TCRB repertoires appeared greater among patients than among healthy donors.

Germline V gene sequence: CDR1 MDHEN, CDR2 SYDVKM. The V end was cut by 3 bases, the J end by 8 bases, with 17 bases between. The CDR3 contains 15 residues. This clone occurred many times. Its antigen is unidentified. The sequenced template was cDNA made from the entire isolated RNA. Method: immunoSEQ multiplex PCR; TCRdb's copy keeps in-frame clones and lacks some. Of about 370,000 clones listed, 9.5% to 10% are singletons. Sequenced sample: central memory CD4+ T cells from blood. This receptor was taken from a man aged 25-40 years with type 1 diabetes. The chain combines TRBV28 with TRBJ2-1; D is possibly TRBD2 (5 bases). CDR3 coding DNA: TGTGCCAGCAGTTTCGCTGGCGGACTTCATCATGAGCAGTTCTTC. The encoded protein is CASSFAGGLHHEQFF. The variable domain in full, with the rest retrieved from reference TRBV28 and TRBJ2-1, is DVKVTQSSRYLVKRTGEKVFLECVQDMDHENMFWYRQDPGLGLRLIYFSYDVKMKEKGDIPEGYSVSREKKERFSLILESASTNQTSMYLCASSFAGGLHHEQFFGPGTRLTVL.